These 25 T cell receptor beta chains share one sample of origin, sequenced in a study of T-cell reconstitution after alpha-beta-depleted transplantation in children. Unique molecular identifiers were used to barcode this TCRbeta library. TCRdb redid the calling of the PCR reads with MiXCR, one entry per CDR3 protein. The repertoire has 600,000 or so distinct CDR3 sequences, under 30% of them found once; the top ten carry 12% to 15%. This specimen consisted of PBMCs, mostly from graft donor cells, obtained 360 days after TCRalphabeta/CD19-depleted stem cell transplant. These receptors all stem from a boy in the first two years of life who had a stem cell transplant for acute myeloid leukemia, so the T cells may come from the graft donor.

The rearrangement uses TRBV6-6 and TRBJ1-1; TRBD1 might be the D (5 bases). Germline CDR1 MNHNY, CDR2 SVGAGI (reference sequence). The CDR3 spans 12 residues. The germline V and J ends were trimmed by 5 bases and 7 bases, with 11 bases remaining between them. The CDR3 DNA reads as TGTGCCAGCAGTGGAGGACACCATGAAGCTTTCTTT. It codes for CASSGGHHEAFF.

The chain carries TRBV7-3 and TRBJ2-5; 8 bases match TRBD2. Trimming at V came to 5 bases and at J to 2 bases, leaving 7 bases not matched to a gene. Germline V gene sequence: CDR1 SGHTA, CDR2 FQGTGA. This CDR3 has 15 amino acids. CDR3 residues: CASSRLSGGQETQYF. Written as DNA, the CDR3 is TGTGCCAGCAGCCGTCTATCGGGGGGGCAAGAGACCCAGTACTTC.

This clonotype has just a few counts. The chain links TRBV20-1 to TRBJ1-1; D uncertain. The length of the CDR3 is 14 residues. V was shortened by 0 bases and J by 1 base, with 9 bases between the two germline ends. Germline CDR1 is DFQATT and CDR2 is SNEGSKA (reference sequence). CDR3 DNA: TGCAGTGCTAGAGATGCCTTCAAGAACACTGAAGCTTTCTTT. Encoded protein: CSARDAFKNTEAFF.

The chain couples TRBV20-1 to TRBJ1-2; a weak D match, TRBD1 (5 bases). Germline V gene data show CDR1 as DFQATT and CDR2 as SNEGSKA (reference sequence). The CDR3 length is 15 residues. Trimming shortened V by 1 base and J by 0 bases, and 12 bases separated the two germline ends. The CDR3 spells CSARVGPLANYGYTF. CDR3 sequence (DNA): TGCAGTGCTAGAGTGGGACCGCTAGCTAACTATGGCTACACCTTC.

This clonotype was recorded at least ten times. The chain employs TRBV29-1 and TRBJ2-1; D unresolved. The length of the CDR3 is 13 residues. The V end lost 5 bases, the J end lost 2 bases, and 10 bases lay between the germline ends. CDR1 and CDR2 from the germline V gene are SQVTM and ANQGSEA. This CDR3 reads CSVCQATYNEQFF. The CDR3 DNA sequence: TGCAGCGTTTGCCAGGCAACCTACAATGAGCAGTTCTTC.

As concerns this clonotype: Relative to the germline gene, one junction end is altered; a read error may explain this. J is TRBJ1-3 and V is TRBV7-2; D gene uncertain. Germline loops: CDR1 SGHTA, CDR2 FQGNSA. The CDR3 contains 15 residues. The CDR3 protein is CASSLQKAPGNNIYF. The DNA of the CDR3 is TGTGCCAGCAGCCTGCAGAAGGCCCCTGGAAACAACATATATTTT.

This clonotype occurred a few times. The rearrangement links TRBV12-3 or TRBV12-4 to TRBJ2-2; D is possibly TRBD2 (6 bases). V shed 3 bases and J shed 5 bases, with 16 bases lying between them. This CDR3 contains 16 residues. The CDR3 region has the DNA TGTGCCAGCAGTTTGATCCGCGGGGAAGGAACCGGGGAGCTGTTTTTT. Amino acids: CASSLIRGEGTGELFF.

The chain is built from TRBV12-3 or TRBV12-4 and TRBJ2-5, with 8 bases that match TRBD1. The CDR3 has 19 amino acids. V shed 1 base and J 1 base; nucleotides not matched to a gene: 14. CDR3 sequence reads: CASSLGRKGQDPGQETQYF. CDR3 sequence (DNA): TGTGCCAGCAGTTTAGGTCGAAAGGGACAGGACCCTGGCCAAGAGACCCAGTACTTC.

This clonotype showed up many times. The J gene is TRBJ1-1, the V gene TRBV20-1; D call uncertain. The CDR3 is 13 residues long. V dropped 0 bases and J dropped 7 bases, with 12 bases sitting between them. The germline CDR1 and CDR2 sequences are DFQATT and SNEGSKA (reference sequence). In DNA form, the CDR3 reads TGCAGTGCTAGAGACGGAGGGAGGTATGAAGCTTTCTTT. Translated, it gives CSARDGGRYEAFF.

This clonotype was recorded many times. This rearrangement joins TRBV7-9 to TRBJ2-3; a weak D match, TRBD2 (6 bases). Per germline, CDR1 SEHNR and CDR2 FQNEAQ (reference sequence). V was trimmed by 2 bases and J by 2 bases, leaving 14 bases between them. The CDR3 is 16 residues long. The CDR3 DNA follows: TGTGCCAGCAGCTTAAGCAACAGGAGGGACACAGATACGCAGTATTTT. Its protein is CASSLSNRRDTDTQYF.

This clonotype showed up many times. The J gene is TRBJ2-3, the V gene TRBV2; TRBD2 agrees at 9 bases. Germline-derived CDR1 and CDR2 are SNHLY and FYNNEI. This CDR3 spans 14 amino acids. Unmatched junction bases numbered 11, after V lost 4 bases and J lost 12 bases. CDR3 sequence (DNA): TGTGCCAGCAGTGCGGGACTAGCTTCCCAAATTCAGTATTTT. It encodes CASSAGLASQIQYF.

The chain carries TRBV24-1 and TRBJ2-2, with 7 bases that match TRBD2. V lost 3 bases to trimming and J lost 6 bases; unmatched junction nucleotides: 9. Germline V CDR1 and CDR2: KGHDR, SFDVKD. This CDR3 spans 16 amino acids. The CDR3 DNA is TGTGCCACCAGTGATCGGGGGGACCCAGGTGCCGGGGAGCTGTTTTTT. Translation: CATSDRGDPGAGELFF.

This clonotype was counted once. The chain combines TRBV10-1 with TRBJ2-5; a weak D match, TRBD1 (6 bases). Trimming removed 5 bases from V and 5 bases from J, with 18 bases in between. This CDR3 contains 15 residues. Germline V CDR1 and CDR2: WNHNN, SYGVQD (reference sequence). CDR3 sequence reads: CASSIDRSVVETQYF. In nucleotides, the CDR3 is TGCGCCAGCAGTATCGACAGGTCGGTGGTGGAGACCCAGTACTTC.

This clonotype was counted ten times or more. This sequence joins TRBV12-3 or TRBV12-4 and TRBJ1-4; 7 bases map to TRBD1. The V segment lost 6 bases and the J segment 3 bases; nucleotides outside the gene matches: 4. The CDR3 extends over 14 amino acids. CDR3 protein: CASSPGQPNEKLFF. DNA of the CDR3: TGTGCCAGCAGCCCGGGACAGCCTAATGAAAAACTGTTTTTT.

The V call is TRBV7-9, the J call TRBJ1-1, with 8 bases aligning to TRBD1. Germline CDR1 is SEHNR and CDR2 is FQNEAQ (reference sequence). The V gene end was trimmed by 4 bases and the J gene end by 0 bases; junction bases not matched to a gene: 7. The CDR3 extends over 16 amino acids. The chain's CDR3 is CASSYIRGPMNTEAFF. CDR3 DNA sequence: TGTGCCAGCAGCTACATCAGGGGGCCGATGAACACTGAAGCTTTCTTT.

V usage is TRBV20-1 and J usage is TRBJ2-5; no clear D gene. The CDR3 sequence is 13 residues long. Deletions cut 6 bases from V and 1 base from J, with 12 bases between. From germline, CDR1 is DFQATT and CDR2 SNEGSKA (reference sequence). The CDR3 DNA sequence: TGCAGTGCCGAAGCACACCTCCAAGAGACCCAGTACTTC. Translated, it gives CSAEAHLQETQYF.

The chain joins TRBV10-3 to TRBJ2-1, with unresolved D. Germline values: CDR1 ENHRY, CDR2 SYGVKD. The CDR3 totals 14 residues. V was trimmed by 0 bases and J by 4 bases, leaving 7 bases between them. Written as DNA, the CDR3 is TGTGCCATCAGTGAGTCGATGCTATACAATGAGCAGTTCTTC. It translates to CAISESMLYNEQFF.

There are many counts of this clonotype. J is TRBJ2-1 and V is TRBV12-3 or TRBV12-4; 10 positions agree with TRBD1. Trimming took 5 bases from V and 8 from J; bases not matched to a gene: 9. The CDR3 is made up of 15 amino acids. The DNA of the CDR3 is TGTGCCAGCAGTCCGGGGGGACAGGGGTTCCATGAGCAGTTCTTC. It yields the protein CASSPGGQGFHEQFF.

There are many counts of this clonotype. This chain joins TRBV6-2 or TRBV6-3 and TRBJ2-1; the match to TRBD2 covers 8 bases. Germline V lookup: CDR1 MNHEY, CDR2 SVGEGT. The J segment lost 8 bases and the V segment lost 4 bases, leaving 13 bases of the junction unmatched. The CDR3 consists of 16 residues. CDR3 protein: CASSSGFRGGRDEQFF. CDR3 DNA: TGTGCCAGCAGTTCGGGATTTCGGGGGGGCAGGGATGAGCAGTTCTTC.

This clonotype has a count of ten or more. The chain is built from TRBV20-1 and TRBJ2-5; D tentatively fits TRBD1 or TRBD2 (5 bases each). Trimming cost V 6 bases and J 5 bases, with 22 bases left between them. The germline V gene encodes CDR1 DFQATT and CDR2 SNEGSKA (reference sequence). This CDR3 has 15 amino acids. CDR3 DNA sequence: TGCAGTGCCTCCATGTCCGGGACCTCGGTGGAGACCCAGTACTTC. As protein: CSASMSGTSVETQYF.

The rearrangement uses TRBV15 and TRBJ2-5; D might be TRBD1 or TRBD2, each matching 6 bases. The V gene lost 0 bases and the J gene lost 5 bases, with 16 bases spanning the gap. The CDR3 runs 16 residues. The germline V gene encodes CDR1 LNHNV and CDR2 YYDKDF (reference sequence). CDR3 bases: TGTGCCACCAGCAGAGATCGGGGCACAGGGAGGGAGACCCAGTACTTC. It yields the protein CATSRDRGTGRETQYF. Combining the CDR3 with reference TRBV15 and TRBJ2-5 gives the whole variable domain DAMVIQNPRYQVTQFGKPVTLSCSQTLNHNVMYWYQQKSSQAPKLLFHYYDKDFNNEADTPDNFQSRRPNTSFCFLDIRSPGLGDTAMYLCATSRDRGTGRETQYFGPGTRLLVL.

The V call is TRBV9, the J call TRBJ1-2; 9 nucleotides line up with TRBD1. Germline V gene sequence: CDR1 SGDLS, CDR2 YYNGEE. The CDR3 is 14 residues long. V shed 3 bases, J shed 5 bases, and the junction held 5 bases outside the gene matches. CDR3: CASSGSGTGYGYTF. As DNA, the CDR3 is TGTGCCAGCAGCGGTTCCGGGACAGGGTATGGCTACACCTTC.

There are many counts of this clonotype. V usage is TRBV12-3 or TRBV12-4 and J usage is TRBJ2-1; D might be TRBD2 (5 bases). Trimming removed 9 bases from V and 6 bases from J, with 12 bases in between. This CDR3 region has 12 residues. The DNA for the CDR3 is TGTGCCAGTTCTTGGACTCCCAATGAGCAGTTCTTC. Translated, it gives CASSWTPNEQFF.

This chain uses TRBV3-1 with TRBJ1-2, with D possibly TRBD1 on 5 matching bases. Germline V gives CDR1 LGHDT, CDR2 YNNKEL (reference sequence). CDR3 length equals 16 residues. The V end was cut by 4 bases, the J end by 6 bases, with 21 bases between. The CDR3 protein is CASSPRDYKARNGYTF. The CDR3 bases are TGTGCCAGCAGCCCAAGGGACTACAAGGCTCGGAATGGCTACACCTTC.

The chain recombines TRBV7-9 with TRBJ2-1; TRBD1 matches 9 bases. The CDR3 runs to 17 residues. CDR1 SEHNR and CDR2 FQNEAQ come from the germline V gene (reference sequence). V gave up 2 bases and J gave up 5 bases; unmatched junction bases: 10. CDR3 DNA sequence: TGTGCCAGCAGCTTAAATCCCGGGACAGGGAAAAACAATGAGCAGTTCTTC. This sequence encodes CASSLNPGTGKNNEQFF.